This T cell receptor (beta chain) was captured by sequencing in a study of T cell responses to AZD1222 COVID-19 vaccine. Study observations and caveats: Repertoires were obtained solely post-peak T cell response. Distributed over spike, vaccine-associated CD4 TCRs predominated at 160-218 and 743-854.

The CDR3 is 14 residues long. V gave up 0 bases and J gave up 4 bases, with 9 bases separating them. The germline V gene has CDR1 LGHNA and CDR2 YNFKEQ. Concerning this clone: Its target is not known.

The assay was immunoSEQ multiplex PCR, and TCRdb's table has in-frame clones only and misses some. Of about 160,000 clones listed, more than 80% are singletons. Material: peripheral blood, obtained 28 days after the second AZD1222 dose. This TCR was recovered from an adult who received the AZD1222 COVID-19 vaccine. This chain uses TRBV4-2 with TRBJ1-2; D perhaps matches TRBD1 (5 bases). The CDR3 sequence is CASSQETAFYGYTF. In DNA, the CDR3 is TGTGCCAGCAGCCAAGAGACAGCCTTCTATGGCTACACCTTC.